This T cell receptor (beta chain) derives from a study of T cells in tuberculosis. Overall study: In South Africa, adults with active tuberculosis were compared with IGRA-negative and latently infected IGRA-positive adolescents.

Per the germline V gene, CDR1 is SGHAT and CDR2 is FQNNGV. V gave up 1 base and J gave up 4 bases, with 16 bases separating them. This CDR3 has 16 residues. Points from the study as a whole: Smaller distances to GMM-specific TCRs suggested their expansion in active tuberculosis.

As regards this clone: What it recognizes is unknown.

Adolescents were screened for latent TB by skin test and IGRA. TCRdb's copy holds only in-frame clones and misses some; the assay was immunoSEQ multiplex PCR. The sample contains 25,000 to 35,000 clones, under 95% of which appear only once. The origin of this receptor is a donor aged 10-29 years with latent tuberculosis or without tuberculosis infection. Some clones in this sample may be carry-over from other donors' samples. The chain is built from TRBV11-2 and TRBJ1-2; TRBD1 might be the D (5 bases). Sequenced sample: PBMCs. CDR3 sequence: CASSLANSGLIYGYTF. The CDR3 region has the DNA TGTGCCAGCAGCTTAGCAAACTCGGGACTGATCTATGGCTACACCTTC.